This T cell receptor beta chain was obtained from a study of blood T cells in healthy people across ages. In germline, CDR1 is SQVTM, CDR2 ANQGSEA. V lost 2 bases and J lost 2, with 14 bases in between. This CDR3 has 15 residues. Total RNA, at least 6 micrograms per sample, came from PBMCs. A J-beta primer mix and a sample-barcoded 5' primer were used in a second PCR of roughly 6 to 11 cycles. A single record per CDR3 protein comes from TCRdb applying MiXCR to the 5' RACE reads. This table has about 1.5 million distinct CDR3 sequences, roughly 43% appearing once. Sequenced material: blood. This TCR was sampled from a woman between 18 and 29 years old in good health. The chain carries TRBV29-1 and TRBJ2-3, with a weak D call TRBD1 (6 bases). The CDR3 DNA reads as TGCAGCGTTGAACAGGACAGCCTTTCCACAGATACGCAGTATTTT. It specifies CSVEQDSLSTDTQYF.